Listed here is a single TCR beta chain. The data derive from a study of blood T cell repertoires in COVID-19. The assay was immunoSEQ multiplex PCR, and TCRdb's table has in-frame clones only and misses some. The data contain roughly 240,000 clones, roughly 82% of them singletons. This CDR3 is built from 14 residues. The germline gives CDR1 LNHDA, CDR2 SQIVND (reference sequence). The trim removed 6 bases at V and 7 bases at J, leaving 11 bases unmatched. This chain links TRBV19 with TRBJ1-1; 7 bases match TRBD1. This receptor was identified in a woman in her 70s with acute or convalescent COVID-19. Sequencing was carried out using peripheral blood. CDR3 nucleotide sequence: TGTGCCAGTAGGGGACAGCGACCCAGAGGTGAAGCTTTCTTT. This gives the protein CASRGQRPRGEAFF. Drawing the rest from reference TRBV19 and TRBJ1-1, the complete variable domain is DGGITQSPKYLFRKEGQNVTLSCEQNLNHDAMYWYRQDPGQGLRLIYYSQIVNDFQKGDIAEGYSVSREKKESFPLTVTSAQKNPTAFYLCASRGQRPRGEAFFGQGTRLTVV.